This entry lists 19 T cell receptor beta chains sequenced from one sample in a study of STAT5B mutations in CD4+ large granular lymphocyte leukemia. Data came from immunoSEQ multiplex PCR; TCRdb stores just in-frame clones and leaves some out. The sample includes about 35,000 clones, 65% to 80% of them seen just once. The specimen sequenced was CD4+ T cells from blood buffy coats. All receptors derive from a human donor in good health.

The chain employs TRBV7-6 and TRBJ2-3; possibly TRBD2 for D (5 bases). V lost 7 bases and J 1 base, leaving 12 bases between the germline ends. This CDR3 has 14 residues. Germline values: CDR1 SGHVS, CDR2 FNYEAQ. The CDR3 is CASTPGSGTDTQYF. The DNA for the CDR3 is TGTGCCAGCACCCCGGGTAGCGGCACAGATACGCAGTATTTT.

V usage is TRBV6-1 and J usage is TRBJ2-3; unclear D gene. This CDR3 has 15 amino acids. V lost 5 bases, J lost 4 bases, and 16 bases lay in between. Germline lookup yields CDR1 MNHNS and CDR2 SASEGT. The CDR3 is CASSFNLGPPDTQYF. The DNA for the CDR3 is TGTGCCAGCAGTTTCAACCTCGGGCCCCCAGATACGCAGTATTTT.

The CDR3: CAWSPNPTGPPYNEQFF. DNA for the CDR3: TGTGCCTGGAGTCCTAACCCGACAGGGCCCCCTTACAATGAGCAGTTCTTC. The chain carries TRBV30 and TRBJ2-1; TRBD1 agrees at 7 bases. CDR1 GTSNPN and CDR2 SVGIG come from the germline V gene (reference sequence). The junction had 14 bases not matched to a gene; V was cut back by 2 bases and J by 4 bases. CDR3 length: 17 amino acids.

This clone came up once. V gene TRBV5-1 combines with J gene TRBJ2-2; either TRBD1 or TRBD2 may fit D (5 bases each). V lost 4 bases, J lost 2 bases, and 12 bases lay in between. Per the germline V gene, CDR1 is SGHRS and CDR2 is YFSETQ. This CDR3 contains 15 residues. In DNA form, the CDR3 reads TGCGCCAGCAGCGTTGGGACGATAAACACCGGGGAGCTGTTTTTT. Translating it yields CASSVGTINTGELFF.

The CDR3 here is CASSLQGGVTGELFF. The CDR3, as DNA: TGTGCCAGCAGTTTACAGGGGGGCGTCACCGGGGAGCTGTTTTTT. The gene calls are TRBV27 and TRBJ2-2, with D maybe TRBD1 (7 bases). CDR1 is MNHEY and CDR2 is SMNVEV in the germline V gene (reference sequence). The CDR3 is 15 amino acids. V was cut by 2 bases and J by 4 bases, with 11 bases left in between.

The chain combines TRBV5-1 with TRBJ1-2, with D possibly being TRBD1 (5 bases). This CDR3 region has 15 residues. V lost 0 bases, J lost 0 bases, and 9 bases lay in between. The germline V gene encodes CDR1 SGHRS and CDR2 YFSETQ. The CDR3: CASSLEEGPNYGYTF. The CDR3 DNA is TGCGCCAGCAGCTTGGAAGAGGGACCTAACTATGGCTACACCTTC. Complete variable domain (other parts from reference TRBV5-1 and TRBJ1-2): KAGVTQTPRYLIKTRGQQVTLSCSPISGHRSVSWYQQTPGQGLQFLFEYFSETQRNKGNFPGRFSGRQFSNSRSEMNVSTLELGDSALYLCASSLEEGPNYGYTFGSGTRLTVV.

The rearrangement uses TRBV6-6 and TRBJ2-7; TRBD1 matches at 8 bases. The CDR3 loop spans 15 amino acids. With V trimmed by 8 bases and J by 0 bases, 9 bases remained unmatched. The germline CDR1 and CDR2 sequences are MNHNY and SVGAGI (reference sequence). CDR3 nucleotides: TGTGCCAGCGGAGGACAGGGAGTAAGCTCCTACGAGCAGTACTTC. Its protein is CASGGQGVSSYEQYF.

The chain uses TRBV7-2 and TRBJ2-3; 9 bases are shared with TRBD2. V lost 5 bases and J lost 3; bases outside the gene matches: 3. The CDR3 covers 14 residues. The germline V gene encodes CDR1 SGHTA and CDR2 FQGNSA. The CDR3 DNA reads as TGTGCCAGCAGCCGAGCGGGAGGTACAGATACGCAGTATTTT. Translation gives CASSRAGGTDTQYF.

A remark on this clone: A read error may produce the germline difference seen at one junction end. The chain couples TRBV5-7 to TRBJ2-4; TRBD1 matches 11 bases. TRBV5-7 is noted as an ORF with a role that remains uncertain. This CDR3 comprises 12 residues. CDR3 sequence reads: CASSLGTGGHFF. The CDR3 DNA sequence: TGTGCCAGCAGTCTAGGGACAGGGGGTCACTTTTTC.

The chain employs TRBV7-9 and TRBJ2-1, with TRBD2 matching over 8 bases. J lost 8 bases, V lost 6 bases, and 18 bases had no gene match. Germline assignment: CDR1 SEHNR and CDR2 FQNEAQ (reference sequence). The CDR3 extends over 17 amino acids. The CDR3 spells CASSLSGGGLLRHEQFF. CDR3 DNA sequence: TGTGCCAGCAGTCTTAGTGGCGGGGGGCTCCTTCGGCATGAGCAGTTCTTC.

The chain employs TRBV4-1 and TRBJ2-2; D might be TRBD1 (6 bases). CDR1 and CDR2 (germline): MGHRA, YSYEKL. V lost 0 bases to trimming and J lost 0 bases, with 11 bases between them. The CDR3 covers 17 residues. CDR3 sequence reads: CASSQDLQGANTGELFF. In DNA, the CDR3 is TGCGCCAGCAGCCAAGATCTACAGGGAGCGAACACCGGGGAGCTGTTTTTT.

The chain links TRBV6-6 to TRBJ2-3; D unclear. CDR1 and CDR2 from the germline V gene are MNHNY and SVGAGI (reference sequence). The CDR3 runs to 13 residues. V was clipped by 6 bases and J by 5 bases, with 12 bases between them. The CDR3 sequence: CASRPLWGDTQYF. Written as DNA, the CDR3 is TGTGCCAGCAGACCCTTATGGGGAGATACGCAGTATTTT.

The chain couples TRBV6-5 to TRBJ1-2; D uncertain. The germline gives CDR1 MNHEY, CDR2 SVGAGI. V was trimmed by 6 bases and J by 8 bases, leaving 13 bases between them. This CDR3 comprises 12 residues. The CDR3 bases are TGTGCCAGCAGCCCCCCCACGGGCGGCTACACCTTC. Residues: CASSPPTGGYTF.

V and J are TRBV27 and TRBJ1-1, with D unclear. V was pared by 0 bases and J by 2 bases, with 10 bases between. Germline values: CDR1 MNHEY, CDR2 SMNVEV (reference sequence). CDR3 length: 15 amino acids. The CDR3 spells CASSLSGSFNTEAFF. CDR3 in DNA: TGTGCCAGCAGTTTATCGGGTTCCTTTAACACTGAAGCTTTCTTT.

The V and J genes are TRBV6-6 and TRBJ2-5; TRBD2 agrees at 7 bases. The junction had 9 bases not matched to a gene; V was cut back by 2 bases and J by 3 bases. This CDR3 spans 16 amino acids. Germline V gene data show CDR1 as MNHNY and CDR2 as SVGAGI (reference sequence). The CDR3 loop reads CASSYGTGAGKETQYF. In DNA form, the CDR3 reads TGTGCCAGCAGTTACGGGACGGGAGCGGGGAAAGAGACCCAGTACTTC.

The chain has TRBV5-6 and TRBJ1-2; 7 bases map to TRBD1. The germline V gene encodes CDR1 SGHDT and CDR2 YYEEEE. Unmatched junction bases numbered 5, after V lost 2 bases and J lost 7 bases. The CDR3 length is 13 residues. In nucleotides, the CDR3 is TGTGCCAGCAGCTTAGGACAGGTTTCTGGCTACACCTTC. Its protein is CASSLGQVSGYTF.

V is TRBV5-6 and J is TRBJ1-3; D gene ambiguous. The germline V and J ends were trimmed by 0 bases and 0 bases, with 10 bases remaining between them. The CDR3 loop spans 16 amino acids. CDR1 and CDR2 from the germline V gene are SGHDT and YYEEEE. This chain's CDR3 is CASSLEGRASGNTIYF. CDR3 sequence (DNA): TGTGCCAGCAGCTTGGAGGGCAGAGCCTCTGGAAACACCATATATTTT.

V and J are TRBV15 and TRBJ2-7; D may be TRBD2 (6 bases). Germline assignment: CDR1 LNHNV and CDR2 YYDKDF (reference sequence). The CDR3 covers 15 residues. V lost 4 bases and J 7 bases, leaving 20 bases between the germline ends. CDR3 DNA: TGTGCCACCAGCACGCCGTCGGAGGGCCCCTGGGAGCAGTACTTC. This gives the protein CATSTPSEGPWEQYF. Full variable domain (outside the CDR3, taken from reference TRBV15 and TRBJ2-7): DAMVIQNPRYQVTQFGKPVTLSCSQTLNHNVMYWYQQKSSQAPKLLFHYYDKDFNNEADTPDNFQSRRPNTSFCFLDIRSPGLGDTAMYLCATSTPSEGPWEQYFGPGTRLTVT.

This clone has just a few counts. The chain employs TRBV20-1 and TRBJ1-4; D is possibly TRBD1 (5 bases). CDR3 size: 11 residues. V was pared by 3 bases and J by 10 bases, with 9 bases between. Looked up from germline, CDR1 is DFQATT and CDR2 is SNEGSKA (reference sequence). The CDR3 is CSASRQGKLFF. In DNA, the CDR3 is TGCAGTGCTAGCCGGCAGGGAAAACTGTTTTTT.